The 6 T cell receptor beta chains below were found in one sample sequenced in a study of blood T cell repertoires in COVID-19. Profiling relied on immunoSEQ multiplex PCR, and the TCRdb table lists in-frame clones only, not all of them. The sample has over 250,000 clones, 90% seen once; the top ten hold around 2.6%. The sample was PBMCs or T cells enriched from blood (not recorded which). The receptors shown here come from a man between 60 and 70 years old who had recovered from COVID-19.

The chain uses TRBV11-2 and TRBJ2-2; D not certain. Germline assignment: CDR1 SGHAT and CDR2 FQNNGV. The CDR3 consists of 14 residues. Trimming left V 6 bases short and J 1 base short, with 9 bases between. CDR3 residues: CASSQQLNTGELFF. The CDR3 DNA is TGTGCCAGCAGTCAACAATTGAACACCGGGGAGCTGTTTTTT.

The gene calls are TRBV5-4 and TRBJ2-3; 15 bases fit TRBD2. Trimming cost V 1 base and J 7 bases; bases outside gene matches: 4. Germline CDR1 is SGHNT and CDR2 is YYREEE (reference sequence). This CDR3 region has 16 residues. The CDR3 DNA is TGTGCCAGCAGCTTGTGGACTAGCGGGGGGGGGCATACGCAGTATTTT. Encoded protein: CASSLWTSGGGHTQYF.

This clone has only a few counts. Other DNA sequences from this sample encode an identical CDR3 as well. V and J are TRBV3-1 (or the pseudogene TRBV3-2) and TRBJ1-1; possible D gene TRBD1, 6 bases. CDR3 size: 15 residues. Germline CDR1 and CDR2: LGHDT and YNNKEL (reference sequence). V lost 4 bases and J 4 bases, leaving 16 bases between the germline ends. CDR3 DNA: TGTGCCAGCAGCCTTAGAACCTACAGGGTCACTGAAGCTTTCTTT. It yields the protein CASSLRTYRVTEAFF.

The chain carries TRBV6-5 and TRBJ2-1, with 10 positions matching TRBD2. The CDR3 consists of 15 residues. The V and J ends lost 6 bases and 4 bases, in that order; junction bases with no gene match: 6. The germline V gene has CDR1 MNHEY and CDR2 SVGAGI. In nucleotides, the CDR3 is TGTGCCAGCAGGGGGAGCGGGAGGGGTTACAATGAGCAGTTCTTC. Amino acid sequence: CASRGSGRGYNEQFF.

The rearrangement uses TRBV2 and TRBJ1-5, with 8 nucleotides matching TRBD1. Trimming removed 3 bases from V and 4 bases from J; junction bases left unmatched: 5. CDR1 is SNHLY and CDR2 is FYNNEI in the germline V gene. This CDR3 comprises 15 residues. CDR3 loop: CASSDVRTGNQPQHF. CDR3 nucleotide sequence: TGTGCCAGCAGTGATGTTAGGACAGGGAATCAGCCCCAGCATTTT.

This chain links TRBV30 with TRBJ1-2, with D possibly being TRBD1 (5 bases). CDR3 length: 12 amino acids. The germline V gene has CDR1 GTSNPN and CDR2 SVGIG (reference sequence). Trimming cost V 5 bases and J 7 bases, with 14 bases left between them. The CDR3 protein is CAWDGGDFGYTF. Here the CDR3 DNA reads TGTGCCTGGGACGGCGGGGACTTTGGCTACACCTTC.